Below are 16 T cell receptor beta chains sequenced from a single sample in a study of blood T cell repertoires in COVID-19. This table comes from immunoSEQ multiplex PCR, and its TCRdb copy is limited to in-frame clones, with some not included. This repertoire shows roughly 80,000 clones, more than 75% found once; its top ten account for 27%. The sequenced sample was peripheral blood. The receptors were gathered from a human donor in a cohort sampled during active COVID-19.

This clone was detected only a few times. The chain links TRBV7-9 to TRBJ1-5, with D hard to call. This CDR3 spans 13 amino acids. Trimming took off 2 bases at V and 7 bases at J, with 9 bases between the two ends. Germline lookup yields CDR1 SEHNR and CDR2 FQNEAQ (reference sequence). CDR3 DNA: TGTGCCAGCAGCTTATTATCGGGACAGCCCCAGCATTTT. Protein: CASSLLSGQPQHF.

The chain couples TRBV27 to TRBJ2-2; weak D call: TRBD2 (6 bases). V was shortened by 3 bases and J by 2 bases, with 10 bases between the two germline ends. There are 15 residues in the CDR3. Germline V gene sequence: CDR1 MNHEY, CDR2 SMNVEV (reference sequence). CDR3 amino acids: CASSFGTVNTGELFF. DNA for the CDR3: TGTGCCAGCAGTTTTGGGACTGTAAACACCGGGGAGCTGTTTTTT.

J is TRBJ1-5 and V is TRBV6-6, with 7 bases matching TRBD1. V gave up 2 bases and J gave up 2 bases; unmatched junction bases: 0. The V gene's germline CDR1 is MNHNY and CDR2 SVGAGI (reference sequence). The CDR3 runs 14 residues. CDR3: CASSYGQGNQPQHF. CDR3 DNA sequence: TGTGCCAGCAGTTACGGACAGGGCAATCAGCCCCAGCATTTT.

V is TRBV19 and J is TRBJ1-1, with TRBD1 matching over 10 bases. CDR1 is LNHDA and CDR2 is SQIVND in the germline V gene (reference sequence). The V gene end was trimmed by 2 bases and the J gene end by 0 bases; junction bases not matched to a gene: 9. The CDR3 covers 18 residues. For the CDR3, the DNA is TGTGCCAGTAGTATAACCCGGGACAGGGGAGCCATGAACACTGAAGCTTTCTTT. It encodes CASSITRDRGAMNTEAFF.

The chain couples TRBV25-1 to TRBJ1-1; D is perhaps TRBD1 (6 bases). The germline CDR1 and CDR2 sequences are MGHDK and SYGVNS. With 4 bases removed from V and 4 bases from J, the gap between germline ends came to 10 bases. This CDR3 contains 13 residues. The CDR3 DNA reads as TGTGCCAGCAGTGGAACAGGGTTCACTGAAGCTTTCTTT. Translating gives CASSGTGFTEAFF.

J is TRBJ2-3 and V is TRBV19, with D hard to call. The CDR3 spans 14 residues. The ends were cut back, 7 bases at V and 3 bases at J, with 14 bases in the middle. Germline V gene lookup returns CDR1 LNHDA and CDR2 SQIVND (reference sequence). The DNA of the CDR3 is TGTGCCAGTACCCCTGGAGACCGAACAGATACGCAGTATTTT. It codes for CASTPGDRTDTQYF.

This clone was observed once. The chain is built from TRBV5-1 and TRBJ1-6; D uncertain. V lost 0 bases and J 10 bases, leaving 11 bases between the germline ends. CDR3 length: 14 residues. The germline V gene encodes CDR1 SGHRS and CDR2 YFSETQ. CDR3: CASSLVGEGSPLHF. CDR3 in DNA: TGCGCCAGCAGCTTGGTCGGGGAGGGCTCACCCCTCCACTTT.

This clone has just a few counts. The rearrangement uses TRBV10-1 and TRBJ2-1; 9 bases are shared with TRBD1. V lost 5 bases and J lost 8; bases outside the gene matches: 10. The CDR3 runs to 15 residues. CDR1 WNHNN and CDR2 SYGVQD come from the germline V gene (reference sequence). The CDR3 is CASSSGTGGPDEQFF. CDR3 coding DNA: TGCGCCAGCAGTTCGGGAACAGGGGGCCCCGATGAGCAGTTCTTC.

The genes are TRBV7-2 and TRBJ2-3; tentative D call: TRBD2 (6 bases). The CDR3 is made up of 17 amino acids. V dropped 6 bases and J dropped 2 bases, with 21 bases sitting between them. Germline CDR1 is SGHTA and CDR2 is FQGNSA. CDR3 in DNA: TGTGCCAGCAGGGAGGCGGCGGGGCGGGGCGTCACAGATACGCAGTATTTT. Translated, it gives CASREAAGRGVTDTQYF.

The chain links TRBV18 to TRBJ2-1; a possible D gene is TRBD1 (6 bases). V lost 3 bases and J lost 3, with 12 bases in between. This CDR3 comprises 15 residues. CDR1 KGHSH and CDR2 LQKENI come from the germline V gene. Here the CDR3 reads CASSPTGHFYNEQFF. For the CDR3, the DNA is TGTGCCAGCTCACCGACGGGACACTTCTACAATGAGCAGTTCTTC.

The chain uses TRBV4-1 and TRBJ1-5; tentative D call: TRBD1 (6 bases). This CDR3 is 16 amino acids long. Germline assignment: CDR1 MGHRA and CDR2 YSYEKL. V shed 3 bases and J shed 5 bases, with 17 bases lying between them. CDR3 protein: CASSQVTQGFYQPQHF. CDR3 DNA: TGCGCCAGCAGCCAGGTCACCCAGGGGTTCTATCAGCCCCAGCATTTT.

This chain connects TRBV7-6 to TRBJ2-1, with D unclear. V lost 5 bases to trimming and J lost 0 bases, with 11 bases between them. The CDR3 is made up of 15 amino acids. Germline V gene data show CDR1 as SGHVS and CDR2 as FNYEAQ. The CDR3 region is CASSPGGFSYNEQFF. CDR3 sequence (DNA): TGTGCCAGCAGCCCCGGCGGCTTCTCCTACAATGAGCAGTTCTTC.

Here the CDR3 DNA reads TGTGCCAGTAGTATAGAGAACAGGGCCGGGCAGCCCCAGCATTTT. Its protein is CASSIENRAGQPQHF. The chain is built from TRBV19 and TRBJ1-5; D perhaps matches TRBD1 (6 bases). This CDR3 has 15 residues. CDR1 is LNHDA, CDR2 SQIVND, per germline (reference sequence). The V end lost 0 bases, the J end lost 7 bases, and 13 bases lay between the germline ends.

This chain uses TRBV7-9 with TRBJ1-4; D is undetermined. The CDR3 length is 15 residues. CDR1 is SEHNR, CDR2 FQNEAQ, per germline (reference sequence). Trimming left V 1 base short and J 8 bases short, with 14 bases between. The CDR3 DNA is TGTGCCAGCAGCTTAGGAGGTTTCAGGAGGGAAAAACTGTTTTTT. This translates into CASSLGGFRREKLFF.

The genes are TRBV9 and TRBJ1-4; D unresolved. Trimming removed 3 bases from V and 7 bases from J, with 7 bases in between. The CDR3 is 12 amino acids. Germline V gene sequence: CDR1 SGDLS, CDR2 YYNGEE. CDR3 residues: CASSGYGEKLFF. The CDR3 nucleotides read TGTGCCAGCAGCGGGTACGGTGAAAAACTGTTTTTT.

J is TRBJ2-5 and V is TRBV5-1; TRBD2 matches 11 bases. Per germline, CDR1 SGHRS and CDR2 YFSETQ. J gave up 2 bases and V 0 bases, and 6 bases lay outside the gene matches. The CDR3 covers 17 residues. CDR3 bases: TGCGCCAGCAGCTTGGGGGACCTAGCGGGGGGTCAAGAGACCCAGTACTTC. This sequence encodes CASSLGDLAGGQETQYF.